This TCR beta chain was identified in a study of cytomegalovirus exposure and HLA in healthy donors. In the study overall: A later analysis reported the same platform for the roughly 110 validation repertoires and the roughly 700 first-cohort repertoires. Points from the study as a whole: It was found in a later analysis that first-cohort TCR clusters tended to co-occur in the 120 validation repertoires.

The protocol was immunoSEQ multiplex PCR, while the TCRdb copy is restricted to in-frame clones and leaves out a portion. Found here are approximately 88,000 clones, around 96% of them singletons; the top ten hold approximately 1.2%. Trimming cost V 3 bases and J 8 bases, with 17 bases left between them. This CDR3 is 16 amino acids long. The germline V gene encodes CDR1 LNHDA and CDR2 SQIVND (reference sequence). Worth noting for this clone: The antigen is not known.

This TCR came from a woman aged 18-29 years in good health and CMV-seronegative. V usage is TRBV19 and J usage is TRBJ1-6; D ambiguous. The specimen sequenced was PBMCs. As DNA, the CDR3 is TGTGCCAGTAGTATCGGGGTGGAGGTTTTTTATTCACCCCTCCACTTT. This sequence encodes CASSIGVEVFYSPLHF.